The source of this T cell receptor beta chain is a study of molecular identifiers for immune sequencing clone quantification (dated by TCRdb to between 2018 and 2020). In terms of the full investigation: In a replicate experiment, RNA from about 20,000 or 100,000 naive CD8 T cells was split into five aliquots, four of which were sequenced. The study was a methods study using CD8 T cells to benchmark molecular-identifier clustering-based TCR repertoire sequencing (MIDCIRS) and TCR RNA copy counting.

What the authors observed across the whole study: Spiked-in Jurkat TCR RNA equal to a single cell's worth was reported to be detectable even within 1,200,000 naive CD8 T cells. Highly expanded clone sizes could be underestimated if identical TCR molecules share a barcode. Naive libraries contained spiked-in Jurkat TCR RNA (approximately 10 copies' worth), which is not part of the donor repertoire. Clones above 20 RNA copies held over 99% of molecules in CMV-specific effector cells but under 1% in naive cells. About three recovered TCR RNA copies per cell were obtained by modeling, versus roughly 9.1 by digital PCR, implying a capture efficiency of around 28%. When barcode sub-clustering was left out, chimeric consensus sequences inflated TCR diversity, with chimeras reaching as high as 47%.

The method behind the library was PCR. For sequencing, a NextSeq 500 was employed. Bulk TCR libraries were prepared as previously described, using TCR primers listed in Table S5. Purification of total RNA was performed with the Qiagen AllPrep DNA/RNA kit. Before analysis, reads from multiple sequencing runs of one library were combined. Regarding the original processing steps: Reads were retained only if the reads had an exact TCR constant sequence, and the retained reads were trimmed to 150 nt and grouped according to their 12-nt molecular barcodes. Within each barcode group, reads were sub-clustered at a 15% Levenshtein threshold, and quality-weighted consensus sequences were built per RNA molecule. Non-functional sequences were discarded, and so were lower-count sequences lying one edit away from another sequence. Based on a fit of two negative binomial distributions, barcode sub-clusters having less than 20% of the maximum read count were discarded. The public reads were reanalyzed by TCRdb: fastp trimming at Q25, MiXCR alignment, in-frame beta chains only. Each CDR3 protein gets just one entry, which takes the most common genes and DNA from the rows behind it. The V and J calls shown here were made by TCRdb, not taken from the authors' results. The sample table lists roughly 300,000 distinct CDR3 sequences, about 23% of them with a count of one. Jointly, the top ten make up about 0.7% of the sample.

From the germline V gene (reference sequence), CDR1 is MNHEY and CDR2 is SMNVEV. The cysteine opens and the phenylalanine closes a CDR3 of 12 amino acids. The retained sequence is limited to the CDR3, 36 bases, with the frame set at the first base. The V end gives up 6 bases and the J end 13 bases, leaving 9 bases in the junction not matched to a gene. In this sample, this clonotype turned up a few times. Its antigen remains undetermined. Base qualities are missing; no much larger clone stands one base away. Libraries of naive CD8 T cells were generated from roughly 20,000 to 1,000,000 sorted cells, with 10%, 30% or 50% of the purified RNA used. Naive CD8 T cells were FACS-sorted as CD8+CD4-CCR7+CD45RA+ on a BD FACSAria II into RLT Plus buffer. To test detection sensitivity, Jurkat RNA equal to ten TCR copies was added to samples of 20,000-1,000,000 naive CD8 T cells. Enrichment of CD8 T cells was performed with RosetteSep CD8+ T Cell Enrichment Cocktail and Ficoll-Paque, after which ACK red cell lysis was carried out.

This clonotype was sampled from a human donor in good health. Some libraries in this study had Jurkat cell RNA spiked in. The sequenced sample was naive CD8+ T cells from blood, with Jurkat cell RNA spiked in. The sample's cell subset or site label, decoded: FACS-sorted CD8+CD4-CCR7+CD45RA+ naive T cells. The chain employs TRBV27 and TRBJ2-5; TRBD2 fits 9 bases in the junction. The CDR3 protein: CASRSHGTSPYF. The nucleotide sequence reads TGTGCCAGCAGAAGTCATGGGACTAGCCCGTACTTC.